Each of the 15 T cell receptor beta chains below was sequenced from the same sample in a study of blood T cell repertoires in COVID-19. Profiled with immunoSEQ multiplex PCR; TCRdb holds only in-frame clones, not every one. This sample carries approximately 200,000 clones, around nine tenths of them seen once, and the ten largest clones take approximately 6.2%. Sequences were obtained from peripheral blood. The receptors originated from a man in his sixties who had recovered from COVID-19.

This clone was recorded a few times. CDR3 sequence (DNA): TGTGCCTGGAGCATGGGAGGGAGCAATCAGCCCCAGCATTTT. Its protein product is CAWSMGGSNQPQHF. The rearrangement joins TRBV30 to TRBJ1-5; D unresolved. Trimming pared 3 bases from V and 1 base from J, leaving 10 bases between. Germline lookup yields CDR1 GTSNPN and CDR2 SVGIG (reference sequence). The CDR3 is 14 amino acids. The full variable domain, in which reference TRBV30 and TRBJ1-5 provide the parts outside the CDR3, is SQTIHQWPATLVQPVGSPLSLECTVEGTSNPNLYWYRQAAGRGLQLLFYSVGIGQISSEVPQNLSASRPQDRQFILSSKKLLLSDSGFYLCAWSMGGSNQPQHFGDGTRLSIL.

The chain recombines TRBV30 with TRBJ2-1; 7 nucleotides match TRBD1. Germline loops: CDR1 GTSNPN, CDR2 SVGIG (reference sequence). The CDR3 is made up of 18 amino acids. Trimming cost V 2 bases and J 0 bases; bases outside gene matches: 13. CDR3 protein: CAWSPLTGLDGSYNEQFF. The DNA for the CDR3 is TGTGCCTGGAGTCCTTTGACAGGGTTGGACGGCTCCTACAATGAGCAGTTCTTC.

The chain has TRBV5-8 and TRBJ2-2; D is possibly TRBD2 (7 bases). The CDR3 has 16 amino acids. The germline gives CDR1 SGHTS, CDR2 YDEGEE. Trimming stripped 6 bases from V and 4 bases from J, with 19 bases between. For the CDR3, the DNA is TGTGCCAGCACCAAAAAGGGGGGGCGAGGCACCGGGGAGCTGTTTTTT. This codes for CASTKKGGRGTGELFF.

The V call is TRBV2, the J call TRBJ2-1; the match to TRBD2 covers 8 bases. Trimming took 6 bases from V and 0 from J; bases not matched to a gene: 10. The CDR3 sequence is 17 residues long. Germline CDR1 reads SNHLY; CDR2 reads FYNNEI. DNA of the CDR3: TGTGCCAGCAGGCTAGCGGGCACAACAAGCTCCTACAATGAGCAGTTCTTC. Its translation is CASRLAGTTSSYNEQFF.

The chain is built from TRBV5-8 and TRBJ1-5; no clear D gene. This CDR3 is 16 amino acids long. The germline V gene encodes CDR1 SGHTS and CDR2 YDEGEE. With 3 bases removed from V and 0 bases from J, the gap between germline ends came to 13 bases. The CDR3 region is CASSWPGLYSNQPQHF. CDR3 bases: TGTGCCAGCAGCTGGCCCGGACTCTATAGCAATCAGCCCCAGCATTTT.

Only one count was recorded for this clone. The chain is built from TRBV28 and TRBJ2-3, with 11 bases lining up with TRBD2. Germline CDR1 and CDR2: MDHEN and SYDVKM. The V gene end was trimmed by 5 bases and the J gene end by 7 bases; junction bases not matched to a gene: 5. The CDR3 spans 14 residues. CDR3: CASSTGTSGYTQYF. CDR3 in DNA: TGTGCCAGCAGTACCGGGACTAGCGGTTATACGCAGTATTTT.

V gene TRBV19 combines with J gene TRBJ2-2; the match to TRBD1 covers 7 bases. The CDR3 runs 16 residues. Losses at the gene ends were 8 bases for V and 1 base for J; bases not matched to a gene: 10. From germline, CDR1 is LNHDA and CDR2 SQIVND (reference sequence). CDR3 in amino acids: CASGQALMLNTGELFF. The DNA for the CDR3 is TGTGCCAGTGGACAGGCCTTGATGCTGAACACCGGGGAGCTGTTTTTT.

This chain connects TRBV24-1 to TRBJ2-3, with 10 bases fitting TRBD2. Germline lookup yields CDR1 KGHDR and CDR2 SFDVKD. This CDR3 region has 16 residues. With V trimmed by 6 bases and J by 5 bases, 10 bases remained unmatched. Here the CDR3 reads CATSIGSGGAKDTQYF. Written as DNA, the CDR3 is TGTGCCACCAGTATTGGAAGCGGGGGGGCTAAAGATACGCAGTATTTT.

The CDR3: CASSPYARTGGLNNQPQHF. The CDR3, as DNA: TGTGCCAGCTCACCCTATGCCCGGACAGGAGGGTTGAACAATCAGCCCCAGCATTTT. The genes are TRBV2 and TRBJ1-5, with 7 bases aligning to TRBD1. CDR1 and CDR2 from the germline V gene are SNHLY and FYNNEI. Trimming removed 8 bases from V and 3 bases from J; junction bases left unmatched: 22. This CDR3 region has 19 residues.

Concerning this clone itself: The sample holds other DNA sequences that translate to the same CDR3. The chain has TRBV5-1 and TRBJ2-7; a possible D gene is TRBD1 (6 bases). Trimming cost V 4 bases and J 3 bases, with 8 bases left between them. Per germline, CDR1 SGHRS and CDR2 YFSETQ. This CDR3 is built from 12 residues. The CDR3 sequence: CASSQDSYEQYF. The CDR3 DNA reads as TGCGCCAGCAGCCAGGACAGCTACGAGCAGTACTTC.

In its sample, this clone was seen once. The V and J genes are TRBV12-3 or TRBV12-4 and TRBJ1-3, with D uncertain. Trimming cost V 8 bases and J 2 bases, with 10 bases left between them. The CDR3 length is 13 residues. CDR3 sequence: CASRQSTGNTIYF. The CDR3 coding sequence is TGTGCCAGCCGTCAAAGCACTGGAAACACCATATATTTT.

The J gene is TRBJ2-1, the V gene TRBV19, with 13 positions matching TRBD2. CDR1 and CDR2 (germline): LNHDA, SQIVND (reference sequence). The CDR3 loop spans 15 amino acids. Trimming cost V 4 bases and J 9 bases; bases outside gene matches: 6. The CDR3 here is CASSTGLAGVGEQFF. CDR3 coding DNA: TGTGCCAGTAGTACAGGACTAGCGGGAGTGGGTGAGCAGTTCTTC.

The chain joins TRBV19 to TRBJ1-5; TRBD1 matches at 10 bases. V gave up 4 bases and J gave up 6 bases; unmatched junction bases: 6. CDR3 size: 15 residues. The germline CDR1 and CDR2 sequences are LNHDA and SQIVND (reference sequence). The CDR3: CASSTGTGEAQPQHF. In DNA, the CDR3 is TGTGCCAGTAGTACTGGGACAGGGGAGGCTCAGCCCCAGCATTTT.

CDR3 sequence (DNA): TGTGCCAGCAGTGAACTAGCCAAAAACATTCAGTACTTC. Encoded protein: CASSELAKNIQYF. The gene calls are TRBV2 and TRBJ2-4; D is unclear. The germline gives CDR1 SNHLY, CDR2 FYNNEI. The V gene lost 2 bases and the J gene lost 0 bases, with 2 bases spanning the gap. This CDR3 contains 13 residues.

J is TRBJ1-4 and V is TRBV6-5; TRBD1 is a possible D gene (6 bases). Per germline, CDR1 MNHEY and CDR2 SVGAGI. The CDR3 is 15 residues long. V lost 2 bases to trimming and J lost 5 bases, with 12 bases between them. The CDR3, as DNA: TGTGCCAGCAGTTACACAGGGTCGCTCAATGAAAAACTGTTTTTT. This gives the protein CASSYTGSLNEKLFF.